This T cell receptor (beta chain) emerged from a study of T cell repertoires in cytomegalovirus infection (dated by TCRdb to between 2018 and 2020). For the wider study: Recently identified HLA-C-restricted CMV epitopes, whose presentation resists viral immunomodulation, were targeted by peptide stimulations together with well-studied HLA-B-restricted epitopes. Because public TCR beta signatures pointed to carriage of CMV infection together with the matching HLA type, the HLA type of each donor mattered for the analysis.

Summary of the overall study and its limitations: The ex vivo response was dominated by HLA-C-restricted CMV-specific TCR beta clonotypes, which also provided the single most frequent clonotype in two of eight donors. Carriers of CMV infection plus the relevant HLA type were discriminated by the cumulative frequency of public TCR beta family members in the study cohort and in an independent roughly 370-donor cohort.

Sequencing was performed on an Illumina HiSeq 1500. Starting from the raw public reads, TCRdb applied fastp trimming at Q25, assembled clones with MiXCR and retained in-frame beta chains. Rows merge per CDR3 protein into single entries with the most common DNA and genes. The table for this sample lists some 43,000 distinct CDR3 sequences; 20% to 25% of them were counted only once. Around nine tenths of the sample is taken by the ten largest. The treatment or condition label on this specimen signifies: in vitro stimulation with specific CMV peptide epitopes to enrich CMV-specific T cells. A word on this clonotype: The antigen it binds to is not known. Per-nucleotide qualities are absent, and no much larger clonotype sits a single base away.

Relative to germline, V is 0 bases shorter and J is 11 bases shorter, with 17 bases between their ends. CDR1 is given as DFQATT and CDR2 as SNEGSKA, both from the germline V gene (reference sequence). Measured from the cysteine to the phenylalanine, the CDR3 is 15 residues long. Just CDR3 DNA is preserved here, 45 bases in frame from base 1. The chain employs TRBV20-1 and TRBJ1-6; too little of a D gene remains to name it. The material was CD8+ T cells from cultured PBMCs, obtained from culture after CMV antigen stimulation. The receptor's source is a human donor in good health (CMV status not recorded). Some clones in this sample may be carry-over from other donors' samples. The bases read TGCAGTGCTAGAGATGAAGGACTGGCCGGGGCACCCCTCCACTTT. The encoded protein is CSARDEGLAGAPLHF.